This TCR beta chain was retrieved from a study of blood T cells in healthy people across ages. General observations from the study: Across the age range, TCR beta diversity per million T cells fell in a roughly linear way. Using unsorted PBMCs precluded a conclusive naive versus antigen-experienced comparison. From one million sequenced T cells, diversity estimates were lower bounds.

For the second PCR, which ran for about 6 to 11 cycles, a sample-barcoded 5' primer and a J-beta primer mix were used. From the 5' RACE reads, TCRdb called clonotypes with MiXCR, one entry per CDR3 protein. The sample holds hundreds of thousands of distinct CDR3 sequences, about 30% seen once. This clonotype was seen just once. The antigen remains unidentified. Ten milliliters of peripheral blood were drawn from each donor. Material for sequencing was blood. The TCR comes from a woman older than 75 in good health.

The CDR3 spells CASSVAGGGNVYEQYF. CDR3 in DNA: TGTGCCAGCAGCGTAGCCGGAGGGGGCAATGTCTACGAGCAGTACTTC. The chain joins TRBV9 to TRBJ2-7; tentative D call: TRBD1 (7 bases). CDR1 and CDR2 from the germline V gene are SGDLS and YYNGEE. Trimming pared 0 bases from V and 3 bases from J, leaving 16 bases between. The CDR3 is 16 residues long.